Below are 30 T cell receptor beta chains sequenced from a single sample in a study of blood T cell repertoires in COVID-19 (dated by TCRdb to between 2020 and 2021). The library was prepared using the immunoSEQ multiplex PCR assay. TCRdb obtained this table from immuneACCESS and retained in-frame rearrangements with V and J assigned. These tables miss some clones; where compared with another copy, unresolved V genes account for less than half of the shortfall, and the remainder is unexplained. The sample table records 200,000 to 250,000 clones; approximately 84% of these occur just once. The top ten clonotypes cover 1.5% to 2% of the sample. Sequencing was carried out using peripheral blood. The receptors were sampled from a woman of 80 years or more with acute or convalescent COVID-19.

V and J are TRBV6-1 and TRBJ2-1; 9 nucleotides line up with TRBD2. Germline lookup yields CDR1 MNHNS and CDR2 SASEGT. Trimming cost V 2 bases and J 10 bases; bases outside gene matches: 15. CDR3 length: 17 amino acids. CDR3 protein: CASSELPQGRGLAEQFF. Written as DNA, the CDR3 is TGTGCCAGCAGTGAACTACCCCAGGGCCGTGGACTAGCGGAGCAGTTCTTC.

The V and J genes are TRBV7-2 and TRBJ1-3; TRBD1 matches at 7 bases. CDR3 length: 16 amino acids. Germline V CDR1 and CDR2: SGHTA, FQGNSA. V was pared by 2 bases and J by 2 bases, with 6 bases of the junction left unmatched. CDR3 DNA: TGTGCCAGCAGCTTAACACAGGGGCTCGCTGGAAACACCATATATTTT. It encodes CASSLTQGLAGNTIYF.

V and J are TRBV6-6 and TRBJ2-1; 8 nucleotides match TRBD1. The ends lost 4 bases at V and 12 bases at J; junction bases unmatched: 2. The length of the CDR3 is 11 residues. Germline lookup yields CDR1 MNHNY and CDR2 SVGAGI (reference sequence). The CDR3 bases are TGTGCCAGCAGTTCGGGGACAGGGCAGTTCTTC. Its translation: CASSSGTGQFF.

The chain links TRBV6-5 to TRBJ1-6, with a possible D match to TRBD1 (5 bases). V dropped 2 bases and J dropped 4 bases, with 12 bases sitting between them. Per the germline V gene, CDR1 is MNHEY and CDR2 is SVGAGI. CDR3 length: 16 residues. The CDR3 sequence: CASSYPLQDYNSPLHF. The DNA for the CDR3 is TGTGCCAGCAGTTACCCCCTACAGGATTATAATTCACCCCTCCACTTT.

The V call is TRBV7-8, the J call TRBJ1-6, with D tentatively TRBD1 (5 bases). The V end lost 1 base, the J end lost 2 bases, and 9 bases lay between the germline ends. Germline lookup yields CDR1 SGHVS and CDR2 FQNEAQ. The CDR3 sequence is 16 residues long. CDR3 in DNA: TGTGCCAGCAGCTTAGAAGGGGTGACCTATAATTCACCCCTCCACTTT. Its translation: CASSLEGVTYNSPLHF. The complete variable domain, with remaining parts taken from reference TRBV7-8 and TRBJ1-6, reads GAGVSQSPRYKVAKRGQDVALRCDPISGHVSLFWYQQALGQGPEFLTYFQNEAQLDKSGLPSDRFFAERPEGSVSTLKIQRTQQEDSAVYLCASSLEGVTYNSPLHFGNGTRLTVT.

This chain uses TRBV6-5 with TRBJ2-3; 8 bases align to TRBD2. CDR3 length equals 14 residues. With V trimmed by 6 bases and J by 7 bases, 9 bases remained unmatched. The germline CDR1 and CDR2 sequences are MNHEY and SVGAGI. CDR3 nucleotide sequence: TGTGCCAGCAGCCCCCCCGGGGGGGCAAATACGCAGTATTTT. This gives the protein CASSPPGGANTQYF.

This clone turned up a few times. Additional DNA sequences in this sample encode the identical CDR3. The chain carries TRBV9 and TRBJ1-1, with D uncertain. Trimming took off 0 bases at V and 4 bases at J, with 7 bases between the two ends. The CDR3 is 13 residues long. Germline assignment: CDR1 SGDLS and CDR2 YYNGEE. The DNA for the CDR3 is TGTGCCAGCAGCGTAGGTTCGAGCACTGAAGCTTTCTTT. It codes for CASSVGSSTEAFF.

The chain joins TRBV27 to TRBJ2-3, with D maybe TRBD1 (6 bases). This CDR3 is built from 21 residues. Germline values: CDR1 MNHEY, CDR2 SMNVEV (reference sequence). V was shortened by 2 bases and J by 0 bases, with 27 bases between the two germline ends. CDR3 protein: CASSLTPGEGRGAGSTDTQYF. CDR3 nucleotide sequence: TGTGCCAGCAGTTTAACCCCCGGCGAGGGCAGGGGAGCCGGGAGCACAGATACGCAGTATTTT.

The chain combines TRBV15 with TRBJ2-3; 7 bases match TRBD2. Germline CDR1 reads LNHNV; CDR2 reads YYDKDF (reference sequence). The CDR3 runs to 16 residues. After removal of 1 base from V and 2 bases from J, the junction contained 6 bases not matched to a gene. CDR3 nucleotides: TGTGCCACCAGCAGAGCTTCTAGCGGTACCACAGATACGCAGTATTTT. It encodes CATSRASSGTTDTQYF. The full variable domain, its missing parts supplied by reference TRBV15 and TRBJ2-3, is DAMVIQNPRYQVTQFGKPVTLSCSQTLNHNVMYWYQQKSSQAPKLLFHYYDKDFNNEADTPDNFQSRRPNTSFCFLDIRSPGLGDTAMYLCATSRASSGTTDTQYFGPGTRLTVL.

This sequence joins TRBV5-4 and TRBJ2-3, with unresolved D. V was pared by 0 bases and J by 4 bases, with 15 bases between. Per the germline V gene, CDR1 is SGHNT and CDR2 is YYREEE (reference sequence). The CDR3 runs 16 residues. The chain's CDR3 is CASSLGARSPADTQYF. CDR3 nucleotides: TGTGCCAGCAGCTTGGGGGCCAGGTCTCCTGCAGATACGCAGTATTTT.

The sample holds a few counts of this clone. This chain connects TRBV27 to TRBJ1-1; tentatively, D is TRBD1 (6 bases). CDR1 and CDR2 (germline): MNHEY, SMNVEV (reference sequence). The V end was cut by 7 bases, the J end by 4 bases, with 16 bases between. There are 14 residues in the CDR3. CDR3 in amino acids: CASNKGGVGTEAFF. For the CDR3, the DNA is TGTGCCAGCAACAAGGGGGGGGTCGGCACTGAAGCTTTCTTT.

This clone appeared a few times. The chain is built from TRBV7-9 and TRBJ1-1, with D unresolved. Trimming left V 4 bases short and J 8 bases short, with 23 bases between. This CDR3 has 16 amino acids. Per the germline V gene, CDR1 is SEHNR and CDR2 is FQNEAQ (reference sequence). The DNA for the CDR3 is TGTGCCAGCAGCTCTTTTGGATCGGCCCTAGGCGTGGAAGCTTTCTTT. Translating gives CASSSFGSALGVEAFF.

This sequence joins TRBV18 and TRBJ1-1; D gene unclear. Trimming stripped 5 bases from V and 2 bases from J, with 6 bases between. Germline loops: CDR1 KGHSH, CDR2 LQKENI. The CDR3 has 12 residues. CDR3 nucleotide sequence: TGTGCCAGCTCAGCAGAAAACACTGAAGCTTTCTTT. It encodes CASSAENTEAFF.

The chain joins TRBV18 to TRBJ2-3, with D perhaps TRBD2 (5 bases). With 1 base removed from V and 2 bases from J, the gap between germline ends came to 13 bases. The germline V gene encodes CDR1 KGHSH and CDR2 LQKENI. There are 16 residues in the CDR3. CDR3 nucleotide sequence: TGTGCCAGCTCACCACGGGCTAGCAGTTACACAGATACGCAGTATTTT. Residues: CASSPRASSYTDTQYF.

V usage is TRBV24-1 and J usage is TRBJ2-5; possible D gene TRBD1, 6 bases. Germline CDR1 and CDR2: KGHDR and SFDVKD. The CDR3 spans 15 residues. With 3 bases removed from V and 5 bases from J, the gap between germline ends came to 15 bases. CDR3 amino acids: CATSDTRGRNETQYF. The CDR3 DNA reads TGTGCCACCAGTGATACCAGGGGACGAAATGAGACCCAGTACTTC.

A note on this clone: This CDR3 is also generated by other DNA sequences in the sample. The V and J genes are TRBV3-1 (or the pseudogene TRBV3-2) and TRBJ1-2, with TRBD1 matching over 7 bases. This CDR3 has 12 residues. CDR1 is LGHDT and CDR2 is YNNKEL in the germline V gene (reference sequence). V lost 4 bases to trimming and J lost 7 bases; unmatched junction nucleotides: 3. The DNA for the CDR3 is TGTGCCAGCAGCCCCTCAGGGGGTGGCTACACCTTC. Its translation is CASSPSGGGYTF.

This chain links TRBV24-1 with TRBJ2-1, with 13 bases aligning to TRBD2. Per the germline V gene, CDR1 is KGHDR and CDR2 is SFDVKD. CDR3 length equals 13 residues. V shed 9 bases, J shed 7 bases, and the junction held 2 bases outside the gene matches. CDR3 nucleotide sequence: TGTGCCACCGGGACTAGCGGGGTAAATGAGCAGTTCTTC. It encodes CATGTSGVNEQFF.

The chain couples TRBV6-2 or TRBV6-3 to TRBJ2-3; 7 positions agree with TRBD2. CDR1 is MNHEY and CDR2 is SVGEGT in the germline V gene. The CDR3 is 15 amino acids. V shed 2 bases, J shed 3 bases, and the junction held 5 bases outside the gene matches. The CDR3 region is CASSYAGVRTDTQYF. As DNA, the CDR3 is TGTGCCAGCAGTTACGCGGGAGTGAGGACAGATACGCAGTATTTT.

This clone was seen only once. This CDR3 reads CASSPGGNSRPLHF. CDR3 coding DNA: TGTGCCAGCTCACCGGGAGGGAATTCGAGACCCCTCCACTTT. V and J are TRBV18 and TRBJ1-6; D is undetermined. Trimming took 3 bases from V and 12 from J, leaving 15 bases between them. The CDR3 has 14 amino acids. Looked up from germline, CDR1 is KGHSH and CDR2 is LQKENI.

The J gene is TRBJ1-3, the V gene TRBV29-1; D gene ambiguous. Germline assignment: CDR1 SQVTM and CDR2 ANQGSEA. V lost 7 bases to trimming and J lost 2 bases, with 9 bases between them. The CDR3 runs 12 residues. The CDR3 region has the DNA TGCAGCGCTGGGCAACCTGGAAACACCATATATTTT. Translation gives CSAGQPGNTIYF.

CDR3 sequence reads: CASSTSSSNQPQHF. CDR3 DNA sequence: TGTGCCAGTAGTACCTCTTCTAGCAATCAGCCCCAGCATTTT. The chain employs TRBV19 and TRBJ1-5; D is undetermined. CDR1 is LNHDA, CDR2 SQIVND, per germline (reference sequence). The CDR3 has 14 amino acids. Trimming removed 4 bases at V and 0 bases at J, with 7 bases between.

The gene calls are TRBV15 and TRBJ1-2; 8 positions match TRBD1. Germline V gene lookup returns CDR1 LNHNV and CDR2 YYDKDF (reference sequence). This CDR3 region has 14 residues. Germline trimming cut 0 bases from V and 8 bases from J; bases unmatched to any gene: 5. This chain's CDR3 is CATSRDLAGGGYTF. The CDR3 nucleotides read TGTGCCACCAGCAGAGATTTGGCAGGGGGCGGCTACACCTTC.

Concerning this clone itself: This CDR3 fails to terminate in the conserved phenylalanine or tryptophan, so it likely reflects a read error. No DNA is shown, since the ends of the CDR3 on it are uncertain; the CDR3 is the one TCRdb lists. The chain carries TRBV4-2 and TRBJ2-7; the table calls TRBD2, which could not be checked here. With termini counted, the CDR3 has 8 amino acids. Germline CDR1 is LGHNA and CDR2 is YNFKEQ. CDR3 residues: CASSHLRS.

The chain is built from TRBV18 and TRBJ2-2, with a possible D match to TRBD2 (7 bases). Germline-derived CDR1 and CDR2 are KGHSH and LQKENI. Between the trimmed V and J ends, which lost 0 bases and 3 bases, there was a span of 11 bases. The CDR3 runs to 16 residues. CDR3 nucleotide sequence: TGTGCCAGCTCACCACCCGGGGGGCGCGACACCGGGGAGCTGTTTTTT. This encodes CASSPPGGRDTGELFF.

The CDR3 DNA follows: TGTGCCAGCAGCGACCGGGGATCTGGGGCCAACGTCCTGACTTTC. This sequence encodes CASSDRGSGANVLTF. This chain uses TRBV3-1 (or the pseudogene TRBV3-2) with TRBJ2-6; maybe TRBD2 (5 bases). The CDR3 has 15 residues. Trimming removed 5 bases from V and 1 base from J, with 9 bases in between. CDR1 LGHDT and CDR2 YNNKEL come from the germline V gene (reference sequence).

CDR3: CASSLTNYGYTF. As DNA, the CDR3 is TGTGCCAGCAGTCTTACTAACTATGGCTACACCTTC. This chain connects TRBV6-2 or TRBV6-3 to TRBJ1-2; no definite D call. The CDR3 contains 12 residues. Germline CDR1 and CDR2: MNHEY and SVGEGT. Trimming stripped 5 bases from V and 0 bases from J, with 4 bases between.

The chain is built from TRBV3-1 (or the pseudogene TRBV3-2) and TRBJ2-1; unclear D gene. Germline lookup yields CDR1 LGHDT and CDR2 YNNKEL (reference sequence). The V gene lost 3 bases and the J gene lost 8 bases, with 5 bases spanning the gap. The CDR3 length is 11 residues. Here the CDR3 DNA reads TGTGCCAGCAGCCACCGGGATGAGCAGTTCTTC. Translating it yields CASSHRDEQFF.

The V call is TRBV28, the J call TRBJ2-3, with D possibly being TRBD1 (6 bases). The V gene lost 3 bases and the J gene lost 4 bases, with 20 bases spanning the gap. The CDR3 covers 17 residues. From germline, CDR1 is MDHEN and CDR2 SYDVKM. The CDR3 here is CASSLWGTLDGADTQYF. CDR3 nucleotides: TGTGCCAGCAGTTTGTGGGGGACACTTGATGGAGCAGATACGCAGTATTTT.

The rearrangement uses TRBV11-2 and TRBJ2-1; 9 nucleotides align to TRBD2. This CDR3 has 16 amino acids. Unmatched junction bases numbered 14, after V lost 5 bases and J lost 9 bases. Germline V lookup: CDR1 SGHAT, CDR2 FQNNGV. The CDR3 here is CASSLARGGGRSEQFF. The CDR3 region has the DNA TGTGCCAGCAGCCTCGCGCGGGGGGGCGGTCGGAGTGAGCAGTTCTTC.

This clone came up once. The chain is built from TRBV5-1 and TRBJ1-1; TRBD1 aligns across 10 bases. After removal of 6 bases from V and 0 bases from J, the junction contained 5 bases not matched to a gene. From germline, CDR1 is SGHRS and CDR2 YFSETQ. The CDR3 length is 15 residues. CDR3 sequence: CASNSGQGMNTEAFF. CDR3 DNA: TGCGCCAGCAATTCGGGACAGGGGATGAACACTGAAGCTTTCTTT.